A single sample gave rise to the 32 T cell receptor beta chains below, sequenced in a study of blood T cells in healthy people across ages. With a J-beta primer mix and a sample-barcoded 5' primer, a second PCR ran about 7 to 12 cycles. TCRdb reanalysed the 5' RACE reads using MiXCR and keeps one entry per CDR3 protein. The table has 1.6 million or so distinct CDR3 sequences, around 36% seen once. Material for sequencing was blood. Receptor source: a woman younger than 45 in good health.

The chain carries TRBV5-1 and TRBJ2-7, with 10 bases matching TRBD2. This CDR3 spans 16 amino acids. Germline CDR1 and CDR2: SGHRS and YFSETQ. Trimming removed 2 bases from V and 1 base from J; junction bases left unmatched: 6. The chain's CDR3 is CASSFHRTSGSYEQYF. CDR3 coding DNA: TGCGCCAGCAGCTTTCACCGGACTAGCGGTTCCTACGAGCAGTACTTC.

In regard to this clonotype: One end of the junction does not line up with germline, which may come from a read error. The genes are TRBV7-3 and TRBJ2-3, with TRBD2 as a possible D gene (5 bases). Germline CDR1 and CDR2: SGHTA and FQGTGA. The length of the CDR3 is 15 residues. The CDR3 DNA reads TGTGCCTGCAGCTTAACCGGGGTAGGGACAGATACGCAGTATTTT. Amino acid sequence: CACSLTGVGTDTQYF.

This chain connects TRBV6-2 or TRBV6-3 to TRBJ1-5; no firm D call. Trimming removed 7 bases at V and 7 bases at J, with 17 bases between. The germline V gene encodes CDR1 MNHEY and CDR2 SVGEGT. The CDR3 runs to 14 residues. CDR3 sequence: CASTQSIGGQPQHF. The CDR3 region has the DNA TGTGCCAGCACCCAATCCATAGGCGGGCAGCCCCAGCATTTT.

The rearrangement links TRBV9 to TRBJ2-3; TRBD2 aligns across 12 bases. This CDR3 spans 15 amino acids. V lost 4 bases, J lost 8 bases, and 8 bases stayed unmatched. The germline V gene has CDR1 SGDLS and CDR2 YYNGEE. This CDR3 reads CASSRTSGDGGTQYF. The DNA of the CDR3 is TGTGCCAGCAGCCGGACTAGCGGGGATGGGGGTACGCAGTATTTT.

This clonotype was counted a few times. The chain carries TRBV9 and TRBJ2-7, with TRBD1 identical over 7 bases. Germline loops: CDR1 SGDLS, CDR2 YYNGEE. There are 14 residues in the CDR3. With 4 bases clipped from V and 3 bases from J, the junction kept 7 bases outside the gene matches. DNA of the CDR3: TGTGCCAGCAGCCCCTTCGGGACAGACTACGAGCAGTACTTC. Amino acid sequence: CASSPFGTDYEQYF.

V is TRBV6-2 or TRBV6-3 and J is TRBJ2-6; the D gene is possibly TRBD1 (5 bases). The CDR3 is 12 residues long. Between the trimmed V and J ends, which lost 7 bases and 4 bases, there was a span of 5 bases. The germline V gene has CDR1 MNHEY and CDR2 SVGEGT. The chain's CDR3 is CASNRGANVLTF. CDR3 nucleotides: TGTGCCAGCAACAGGGGGGCCAACGTCCTGACTTTC.

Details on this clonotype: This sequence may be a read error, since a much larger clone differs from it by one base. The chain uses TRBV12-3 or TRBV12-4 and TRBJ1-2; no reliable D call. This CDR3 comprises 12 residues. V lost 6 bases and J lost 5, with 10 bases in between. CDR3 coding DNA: TGTGCCAGCAGCCCCCTCTGGTATGGCTACACCTTC. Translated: CASSPLWYGYTF.

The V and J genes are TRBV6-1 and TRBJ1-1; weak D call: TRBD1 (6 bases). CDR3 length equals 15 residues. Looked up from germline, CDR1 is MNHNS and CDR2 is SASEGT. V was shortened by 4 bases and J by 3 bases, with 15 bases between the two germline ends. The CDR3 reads CASSGGRGRYTEAFF. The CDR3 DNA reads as TGTGCCAGCAGTGGAGGCAGGGGACGGTACACTGAAGCTTTCTTT.

CDR3 in amino acids: CASSFGTFPYNEQFF. The CDR3 DNA sequence: TGTGCCAGCAGCTTCGGGACTTTCCCCTACAATGAGCAGTTCTTC. The genes are TRBV7-7 and TRBJ2-1; D possibly corresponds to TRBD2 (6 bases). CDR1 and CDR2 from the germline V gene are SSHAT and FNYEAQ (reference sequence). V was pared by 3 bases and J by 2 bases, with 11 bases between. CDR3 length: 15 amino acids.

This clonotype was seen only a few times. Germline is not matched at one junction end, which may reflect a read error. The CDR3 sequence is CSVGTSGGPDMQYF. The CDR3, as DNA: TGCAGCGTTGGGACTAGCGGGGGCCCAGATATGCAGTATTTT. The chain is built from TRBV29-1 and TRBJ2-3; 13 bases agree with TRBD2. CDR1 and CDR2 (germline): SQVTM, ANQGSEA. The CDR3 extends over 14 amino acids.

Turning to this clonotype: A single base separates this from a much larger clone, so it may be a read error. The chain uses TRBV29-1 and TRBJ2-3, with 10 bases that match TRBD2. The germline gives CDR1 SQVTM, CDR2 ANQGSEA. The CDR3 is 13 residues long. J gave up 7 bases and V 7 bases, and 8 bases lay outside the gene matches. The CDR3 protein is CSAWASGGNTQYF. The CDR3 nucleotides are TGCAGCGCTTGGGCTAGCGGGGGTAATACGCAGTATTTT.

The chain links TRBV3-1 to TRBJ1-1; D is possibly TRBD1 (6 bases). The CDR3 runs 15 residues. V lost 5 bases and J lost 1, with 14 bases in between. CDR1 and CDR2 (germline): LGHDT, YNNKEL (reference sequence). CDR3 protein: CASSTSQGQNTEAFF. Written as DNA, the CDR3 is TGTGCCAGCAGCACCAGCCAGGGACAGAACACTGAAGCTTTCTTT.

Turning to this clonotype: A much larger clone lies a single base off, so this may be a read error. The CDR3 DNA is TGTGCCAGCAGTGAGGGGGACCCTCGCACAGATACGCAGTATTTT. Translation gives CASSEGDPRTDTQYF. The genes are TRBV2 and TRBJ2-3; D may match TRBD1 or TRBD2 (5 bases each). Trimming removed 3 bases from V and 1 base from J, with 11 bases in between. CDR3 length: 15 amino acids. Germline CDR1 is SNHLY and CDR2 is FYNNEI.

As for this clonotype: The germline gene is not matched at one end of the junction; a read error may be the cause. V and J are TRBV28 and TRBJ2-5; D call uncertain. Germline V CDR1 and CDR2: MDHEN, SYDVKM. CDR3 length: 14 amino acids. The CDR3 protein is CASSLFSRPESKNF. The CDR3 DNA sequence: TGTGCCAGCAGTTTATTTAGTCGTCCGGAATCGAAGAACTTC.

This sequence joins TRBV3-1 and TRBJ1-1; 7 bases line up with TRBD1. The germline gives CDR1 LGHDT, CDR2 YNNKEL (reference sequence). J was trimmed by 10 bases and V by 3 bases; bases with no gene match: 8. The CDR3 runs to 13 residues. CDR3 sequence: CASSQERQGRAFF. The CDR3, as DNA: TGTGCCAGCAGCCAGGAAAGACAGGGAAGAGCTTTCTTT.

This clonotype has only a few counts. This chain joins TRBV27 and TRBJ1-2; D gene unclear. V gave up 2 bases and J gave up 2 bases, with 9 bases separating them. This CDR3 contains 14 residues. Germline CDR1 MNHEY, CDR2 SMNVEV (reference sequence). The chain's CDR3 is CASSLAASNYGYTF. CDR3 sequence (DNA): TGTGCCAGCAGTTTAGCAGCCAGCAACTATGGCTACACCTTC.

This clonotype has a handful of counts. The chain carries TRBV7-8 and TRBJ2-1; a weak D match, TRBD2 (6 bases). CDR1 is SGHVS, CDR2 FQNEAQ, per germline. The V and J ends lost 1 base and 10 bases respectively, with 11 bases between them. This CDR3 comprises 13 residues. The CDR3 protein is CASSLGWREEQFF. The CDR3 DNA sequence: TGTGCCAGCAGCTTAGGATGGAGGGAGGAGCAGTTCTTC.

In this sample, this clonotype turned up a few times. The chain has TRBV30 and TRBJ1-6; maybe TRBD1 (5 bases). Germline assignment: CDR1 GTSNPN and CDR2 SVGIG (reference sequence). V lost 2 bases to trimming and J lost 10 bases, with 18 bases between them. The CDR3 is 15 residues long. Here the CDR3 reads CAWSTQGWAGSPLHF. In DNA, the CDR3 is TGTGCCTGGAGTACTCAGGGATGGGCAGGATCACCCCTCCACTTT.

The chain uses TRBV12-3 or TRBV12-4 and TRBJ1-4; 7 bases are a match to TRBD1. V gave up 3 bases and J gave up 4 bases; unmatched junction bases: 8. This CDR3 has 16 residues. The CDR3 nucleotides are TGTGCCAGCAGTTTTGGCAGGGGGAAGGGTAATGAAAAACTGTTTTTT. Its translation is CASSFGRGKGNEKLFF.

CDR3 in DNA: TGCAGTGCTAGTCCTGGTGCACTACGCGAAGAGACCCAGTACTTC. Translation gives CSASPGALREETQYF. This rearrangement joins TRBV20-1 to TRBJ2-5; D is uncertain. This CDR3 is 15 amino acids long. Between the trimmed V and J ends, which lost 3 bases and 3 bases, there was a span of 17 bases. The V gene's germline CDR1 is DFQATT and CDR2 SNEGSKA (reference sequence).

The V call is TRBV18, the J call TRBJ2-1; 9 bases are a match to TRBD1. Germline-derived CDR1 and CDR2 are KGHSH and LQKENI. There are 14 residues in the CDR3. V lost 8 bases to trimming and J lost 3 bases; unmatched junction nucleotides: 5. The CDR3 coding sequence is TGTGCCAGCGCCCAGGACAGGGGCTACAATGAGCAGTTCTTC. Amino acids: CASAQDRGYNEQFF.

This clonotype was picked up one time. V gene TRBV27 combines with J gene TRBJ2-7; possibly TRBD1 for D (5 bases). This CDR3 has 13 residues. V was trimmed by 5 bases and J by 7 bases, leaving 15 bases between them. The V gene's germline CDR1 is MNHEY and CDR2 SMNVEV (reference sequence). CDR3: CASSLAVGHEQYF. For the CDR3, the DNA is TGTGCCAGCAGTCTTGCAGTGGGGCATGAGCAGTACTTC.

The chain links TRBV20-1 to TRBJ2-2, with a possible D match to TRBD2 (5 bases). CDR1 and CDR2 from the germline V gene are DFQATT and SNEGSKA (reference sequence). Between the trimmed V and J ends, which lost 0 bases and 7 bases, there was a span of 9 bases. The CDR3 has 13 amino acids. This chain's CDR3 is CSAREGSVGELFF. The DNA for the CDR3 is TGCAGTGCTAGAGAGGGGAGCGTCGGGGAGCTGTTTTTT.

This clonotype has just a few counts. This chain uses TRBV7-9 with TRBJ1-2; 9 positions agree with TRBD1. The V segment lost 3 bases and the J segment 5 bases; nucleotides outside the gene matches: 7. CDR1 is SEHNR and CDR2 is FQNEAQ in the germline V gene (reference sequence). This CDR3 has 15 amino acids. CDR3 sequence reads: CASSLGQGSSYGYTF. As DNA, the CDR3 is TGTGCCAGCAGCTTGGGACAGGGATCTTCTTATGGCTACACCTTC.

CDR3 in amino acids: CASSLFYRIEPQHF. The DNA for the CDR3 is TGTGCCAGCAGTTTATTCTACAGGATAGAGCCCCAGCATTTT. The chain carries TRBV28 and TRBJ1-5, with D maybe TRBD1 (5 bases). Trimming took off 1 base at V and 8 bases at J, with 12 bases between the two ends. There are 14 residues in the CDR3. CDR1 is MDHEN, CDR2 SYDVKM, per germline.

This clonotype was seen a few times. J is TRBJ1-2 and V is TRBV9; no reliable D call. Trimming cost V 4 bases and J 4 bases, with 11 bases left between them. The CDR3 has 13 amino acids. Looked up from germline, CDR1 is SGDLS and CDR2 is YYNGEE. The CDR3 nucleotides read TGTGCCAGCAGCCTCGTATTTGCCTATGGCTACACCTTC. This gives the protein CASSLVFAYGYTF.

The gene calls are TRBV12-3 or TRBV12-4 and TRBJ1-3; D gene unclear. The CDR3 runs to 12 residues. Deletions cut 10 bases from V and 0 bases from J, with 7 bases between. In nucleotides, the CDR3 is TGTGCCAATGACGGCTCTGGAAACACCATATATTTT. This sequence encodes CANDGSGNTIYF.

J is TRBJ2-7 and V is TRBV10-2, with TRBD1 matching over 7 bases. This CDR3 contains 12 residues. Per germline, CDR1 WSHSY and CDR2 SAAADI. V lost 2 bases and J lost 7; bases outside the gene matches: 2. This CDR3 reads CASSEDREEQYF. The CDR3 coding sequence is TGCGCCAGCAGTGAGGACAGGGAGGAGCAGTACTTC.

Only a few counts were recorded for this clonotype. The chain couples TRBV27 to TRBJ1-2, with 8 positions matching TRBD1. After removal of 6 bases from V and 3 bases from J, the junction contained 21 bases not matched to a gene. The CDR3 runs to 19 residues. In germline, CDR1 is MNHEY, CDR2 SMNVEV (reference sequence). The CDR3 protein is CASSYRGQGLSEFYYGYTF. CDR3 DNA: TGTGCCAGCAGCTACCGAGGACAGGGATTGAGTGAGTTCTACTATGGCTACACCTTC.

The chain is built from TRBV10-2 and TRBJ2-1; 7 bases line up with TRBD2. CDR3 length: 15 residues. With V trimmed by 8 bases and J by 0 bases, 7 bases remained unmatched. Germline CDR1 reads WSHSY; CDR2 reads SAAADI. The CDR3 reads CASGIGEGSYNEQFF. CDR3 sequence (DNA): TGCGCCAGCGGGATCGGGGAGGGCTCCTACAATGAGCAGTTCTTC.

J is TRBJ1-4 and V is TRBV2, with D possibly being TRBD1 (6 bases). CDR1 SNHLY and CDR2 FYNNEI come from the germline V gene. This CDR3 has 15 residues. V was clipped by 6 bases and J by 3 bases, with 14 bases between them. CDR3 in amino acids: CASSVGGAANEKLFF. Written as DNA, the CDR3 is TGTGCCAGCAGCGTAGGGGGTGCGGCTAATGAAAAACTGTTTTTT.

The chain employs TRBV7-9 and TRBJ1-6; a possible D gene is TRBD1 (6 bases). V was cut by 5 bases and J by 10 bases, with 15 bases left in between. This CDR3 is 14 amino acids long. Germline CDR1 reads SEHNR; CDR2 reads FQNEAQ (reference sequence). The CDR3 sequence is CASSPSGGRSPLHF. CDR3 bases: TGTGCCAGCAGCCCAAGTGGGGGCAGGTCACCCCTCCACTTT. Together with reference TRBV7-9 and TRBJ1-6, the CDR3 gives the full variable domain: DTGVSQNPRHKITKRGQNVTFRCDPISEHNRLYWYRQTLGQGPEFLTYFQNEAQLEKSRLLSDRFSAERPKGSFSTLEIQRTEQGDSAMYLCASSPSGGRSPLHFGNGTRLTVT.